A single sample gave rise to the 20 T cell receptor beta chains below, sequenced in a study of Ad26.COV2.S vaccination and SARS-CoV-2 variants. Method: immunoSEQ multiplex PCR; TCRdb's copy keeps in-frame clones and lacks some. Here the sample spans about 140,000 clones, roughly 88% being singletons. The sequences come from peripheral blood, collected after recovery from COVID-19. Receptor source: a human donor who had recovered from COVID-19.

CDR3 DNA sequence: TGCGCCAGCAGCTTGGAGGACCTCAACTCTGGAAACACCATATATTTT. This translates into CASSLEDLNSGNTIYF. J is TRBJ1-3 and V is TRBV5-1; D gene uncertain. Germline CDR1 and CDR2: SGHRS and YFSETQ. V gave up 0 bases and J gave up 0 bases, with 10 bases separating them. This CDR3 region has 16 residues.

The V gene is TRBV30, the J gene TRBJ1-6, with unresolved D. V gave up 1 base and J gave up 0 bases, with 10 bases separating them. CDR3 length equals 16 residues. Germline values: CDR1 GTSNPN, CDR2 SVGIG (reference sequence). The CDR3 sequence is CAWSEKASSYNSPLHF. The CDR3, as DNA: TGTGCCTGGAGTGAAAAGGCGAGCTCCTATAATTCACCCCTCCACTTT.

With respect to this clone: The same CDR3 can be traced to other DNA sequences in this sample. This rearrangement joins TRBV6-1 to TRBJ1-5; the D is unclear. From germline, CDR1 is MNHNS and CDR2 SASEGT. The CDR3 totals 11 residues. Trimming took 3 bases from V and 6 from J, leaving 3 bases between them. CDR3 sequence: CASSESQPQHF. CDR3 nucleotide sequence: TGTGCCAGCAGTGAGTCTCAGCCCCAGCATTTT.

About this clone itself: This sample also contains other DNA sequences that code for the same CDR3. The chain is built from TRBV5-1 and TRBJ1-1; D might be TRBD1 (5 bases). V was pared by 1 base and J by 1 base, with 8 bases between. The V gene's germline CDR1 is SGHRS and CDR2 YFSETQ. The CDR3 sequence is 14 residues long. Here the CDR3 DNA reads TGCGCCAGCAGCTTGACCGGGGGGAACACTGAAGCTTTCTTT. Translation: CASSLTGGNTEAFF.

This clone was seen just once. CDR3 amino acids: CASSPMGSTDTQYF. DNA of the CDR3: TGTGCCAGCAGCCCCATGGGAAGCACAGATACGCAGTATTTT. The chain couples TRBV14 to TRBJ2-3; D remains ambiguous. The V end lost 4 bases, the J end lost 0 bases, and 8 bases lay between the germline ends. CDR3 size: 14 residues. Per the germline V gene, CDR1 is SGHDN and CDR2 is FVKESK. The full variable domain, with the rest looked up from reference TRBV14 and TRBJ2-3, is EAGVTQFPSHSVIEKGQTVTLRCDPISGHDNLYWYRRVMGKEIKFLLHFVKESKQDESGMPNNRFLAERTGGTYSTLKVQPAELEDSGVYFCASSPMGSTDTQYFGPGTRLTVL.

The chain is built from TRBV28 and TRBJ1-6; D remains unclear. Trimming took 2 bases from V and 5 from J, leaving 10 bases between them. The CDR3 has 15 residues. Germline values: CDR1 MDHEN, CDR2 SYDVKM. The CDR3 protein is CASSLVDRDNSPLHF. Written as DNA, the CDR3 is TGTGCCAGCAGTTTAGTGGACCGGGATAATTCACCCCTCCACTTT.

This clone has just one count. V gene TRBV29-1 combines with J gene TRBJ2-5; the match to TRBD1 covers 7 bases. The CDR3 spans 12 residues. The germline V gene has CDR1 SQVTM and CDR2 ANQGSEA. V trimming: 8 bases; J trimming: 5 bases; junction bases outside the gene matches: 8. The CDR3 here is CSLRQGRETQYF. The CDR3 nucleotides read TGCAGCTTAAGACAGGGCCGGGAGACCCAGTACTTC.

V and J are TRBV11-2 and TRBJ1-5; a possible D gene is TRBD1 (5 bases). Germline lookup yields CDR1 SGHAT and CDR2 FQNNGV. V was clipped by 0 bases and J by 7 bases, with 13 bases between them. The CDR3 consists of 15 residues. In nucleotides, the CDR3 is TGTGCCAGCAGCTTAGATCCCGGCAGGGAGCAGCCCCAGCATTTT. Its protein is CASSLDPGREQPQHF.

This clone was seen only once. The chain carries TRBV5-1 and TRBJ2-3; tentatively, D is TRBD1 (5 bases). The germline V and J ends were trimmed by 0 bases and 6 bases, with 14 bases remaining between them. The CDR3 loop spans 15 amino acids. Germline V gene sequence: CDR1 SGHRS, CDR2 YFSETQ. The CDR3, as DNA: TGCGCCAGCAGCTTGGGGACATCCGCTCCGGATACGCAGTATTTT. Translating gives CASSLGTSAPDTQYF. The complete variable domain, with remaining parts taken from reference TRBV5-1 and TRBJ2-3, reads KAGVTQTPRYLIKTRGQQVTLSCSPISGHRSVSWYQQTPGQGLQFLFEYFSETQRNKGNFPGRFSGRQFSNSRSEMNVSTLELGDSALYLCASSLGTSAPDTQYFGPGTRLTVL.

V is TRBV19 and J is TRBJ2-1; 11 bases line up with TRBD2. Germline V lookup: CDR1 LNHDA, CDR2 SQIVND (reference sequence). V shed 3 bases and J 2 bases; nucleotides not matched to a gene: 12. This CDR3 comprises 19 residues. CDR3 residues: CASSISGLAGGRTYNEQFF. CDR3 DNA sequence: TGTGCCAGTAGTATTTCCGGCCTAGCGGGGGGACGGACCTACAATGAGCAGTTCTTC.

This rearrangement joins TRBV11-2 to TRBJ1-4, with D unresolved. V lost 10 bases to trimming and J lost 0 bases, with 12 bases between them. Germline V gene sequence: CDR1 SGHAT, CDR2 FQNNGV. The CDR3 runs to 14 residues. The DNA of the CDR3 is TGTGCCACCCGATTAGAGGCAACTAATGAAAAACTGTTTTTT. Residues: CATRLEATNEKLFF.

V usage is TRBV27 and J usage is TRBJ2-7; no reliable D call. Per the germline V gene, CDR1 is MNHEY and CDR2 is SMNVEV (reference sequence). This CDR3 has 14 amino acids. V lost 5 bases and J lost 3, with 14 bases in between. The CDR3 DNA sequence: TGTGCCAGCAGTCCCCGGACCCAGAACTACGAGCAGTACTTC. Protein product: CASSPRTQNYEQYF.

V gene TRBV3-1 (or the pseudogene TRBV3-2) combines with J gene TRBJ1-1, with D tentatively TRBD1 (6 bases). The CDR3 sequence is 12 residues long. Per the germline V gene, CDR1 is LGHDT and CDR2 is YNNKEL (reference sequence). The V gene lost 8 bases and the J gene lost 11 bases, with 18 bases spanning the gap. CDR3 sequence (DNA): TGTGCCAGCGAGCCCGGGGGAGGGGGTGCTTTCTTT. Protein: CASEPGGGGAFF.

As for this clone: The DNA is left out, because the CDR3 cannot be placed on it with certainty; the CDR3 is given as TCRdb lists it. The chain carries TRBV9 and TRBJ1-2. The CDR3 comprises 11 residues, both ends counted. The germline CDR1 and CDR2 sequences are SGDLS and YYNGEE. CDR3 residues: CASSVGSGITF.

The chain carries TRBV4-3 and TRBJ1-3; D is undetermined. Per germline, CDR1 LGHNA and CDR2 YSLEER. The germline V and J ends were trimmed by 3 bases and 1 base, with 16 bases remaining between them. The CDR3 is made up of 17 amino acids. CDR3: CASSQSPLTSSGNTIYF. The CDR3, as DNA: TGCGCCAGCAGCCAGAGCCCACTGACCTCTTCTGGAAACACCATATATTTT.

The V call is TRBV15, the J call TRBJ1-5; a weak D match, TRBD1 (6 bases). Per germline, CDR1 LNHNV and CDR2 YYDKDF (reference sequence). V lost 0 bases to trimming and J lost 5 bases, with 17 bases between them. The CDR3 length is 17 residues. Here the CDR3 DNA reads TGTGCCACCAGCAGAGATTTGGGCCTCAGGGGCGATCAGCCCCAGCATTTT. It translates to CATSRDLGLRGDQPQHF.

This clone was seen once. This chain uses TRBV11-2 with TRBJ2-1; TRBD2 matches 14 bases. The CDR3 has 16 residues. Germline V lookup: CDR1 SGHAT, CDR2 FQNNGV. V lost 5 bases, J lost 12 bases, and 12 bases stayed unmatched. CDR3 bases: TGTGCCAGCAGCCCCGGGACTAGCGGGGGCCCTTGGGTGCAGTTCTTC. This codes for CASSPGTSGGPWVQFF.

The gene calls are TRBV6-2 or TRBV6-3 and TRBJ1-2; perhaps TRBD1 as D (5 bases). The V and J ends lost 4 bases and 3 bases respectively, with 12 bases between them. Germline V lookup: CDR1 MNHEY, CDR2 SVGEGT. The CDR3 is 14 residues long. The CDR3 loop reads CASSLTVLHYGYTF. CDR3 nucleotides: TGTGCCAGCAGTTTGACAGTCCTCCACTATGGCTACACCTTC.

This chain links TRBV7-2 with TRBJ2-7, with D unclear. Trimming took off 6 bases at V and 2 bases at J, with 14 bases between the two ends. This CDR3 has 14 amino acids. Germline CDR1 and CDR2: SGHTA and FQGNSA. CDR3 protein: CASRILSSPYEQYF. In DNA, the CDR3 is TGTGCCAGCAGGATACTGAGTTCCCCCTACGAGCAGTACTTC.

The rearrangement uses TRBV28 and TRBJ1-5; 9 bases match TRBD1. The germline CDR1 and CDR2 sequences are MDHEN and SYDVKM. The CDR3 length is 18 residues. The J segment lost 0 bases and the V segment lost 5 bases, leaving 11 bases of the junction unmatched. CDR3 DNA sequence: TGTGCCAGCAGTCCCCCGGGACAGGGCCATTATAGCAATCAGCCCCAGCATTTT. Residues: CASSPPGQGHYSNQPQHF.